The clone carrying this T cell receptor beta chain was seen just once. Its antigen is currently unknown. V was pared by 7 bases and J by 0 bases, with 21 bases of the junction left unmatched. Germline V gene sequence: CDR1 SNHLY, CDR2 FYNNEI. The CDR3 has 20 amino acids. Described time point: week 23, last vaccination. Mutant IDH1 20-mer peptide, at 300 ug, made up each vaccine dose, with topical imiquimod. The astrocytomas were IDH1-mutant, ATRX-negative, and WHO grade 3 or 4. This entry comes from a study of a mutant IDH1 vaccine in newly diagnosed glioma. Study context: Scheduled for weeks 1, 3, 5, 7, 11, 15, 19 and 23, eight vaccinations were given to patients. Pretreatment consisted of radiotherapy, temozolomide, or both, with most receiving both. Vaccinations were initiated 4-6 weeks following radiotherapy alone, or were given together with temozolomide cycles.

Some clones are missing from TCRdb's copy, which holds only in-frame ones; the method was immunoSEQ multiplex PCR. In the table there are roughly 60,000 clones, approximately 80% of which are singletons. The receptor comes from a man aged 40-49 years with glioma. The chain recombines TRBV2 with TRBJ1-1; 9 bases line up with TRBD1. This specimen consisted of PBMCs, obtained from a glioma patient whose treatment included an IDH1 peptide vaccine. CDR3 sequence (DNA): TGTGCCAGCAACCCGGGACAGGGTAAATCCGCATTCTCAATGAACACTGAAGCTTTCTTT. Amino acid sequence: CASNPGQGKSAFSMNTEAFF.